This TCR beta chain was observed in a study of blood T cell repertoires in COVID-19. Across the whole study: Italy, Spain and the United States were the sources of the convalescent and acute COVID-19 samples. PBMCs, B-cell-depleted T cells, or T cells were the source of the cDNA or gDNA that made up the material.

Seattle cases were enrolled at active infection and followed longitudinally. In the authors' methods: Reference gene primer amplification gave estimated nucleated cell counts. Measured with immunoSEQ multiplex PCR; TCRdb has only the in-frame clones, and not every one. Clone size and V and J calls were adopted from that table, with D and trimming inferred from the DNA. The sample holds approximately 110,000 clones; around 90% are singletons and the top ten take 2.1%. This TCR derives from a man in his fifties with COVID-19, enrolled during active disease. Sequencing was performed on peripheral blood.

The CDR3 DNA sequence: TGTGCCAGTAGTATTAGGGCTAGCGGGGGCGATGAGCAGTTCTTC. Residues: CASSIRASGGDEQFF. The chain couples TRBV19 to TRBJ2-1; TRBD2 matches 10 bases. CDR3 size: 15 residues. Germline CDR1 LNHDA, CDR2 SQIVND (reference sequence). V gave up 3 bases and J gave up 8 bases; unmatched junction bases: 7.